This T cell receptor beta chain was captured by sequencing in a study of cytomegalovirus exposure and HLA in healthy donors. As for the study in general: Genotyping showed around four fifths of 398 donors falling in the Caucasian-associated ancestry cluster. Broader study findings: Indistinguishability led to the exclusion of some V segments, TRBV6-2 and TRBV6-3 included. TCR beta V segments were, for the most part, productive about 87% or about 30% of the time in an earlier analysis.

Nominal health characterized the donors when sampled, though unrecorded immune exposures were likely. The CDR3 sequence is 15 residues long. The germline V gene has CDR1 SGHRS and CDR2 YFSETQ. The trim removed 3 bases at V and 0 bases at J, leaving 1 base unmatched. About this clone: Antigen: not known. This same CDR3 is encoded by further DNA sequences in the sample.

A multiplex PCR was run with 60 Vbeta primers and 13 Jbeta primers. TCRdb's copy holds only in-frame clones and misses some; the assay was immunoSEQ multiplex PCR. The sample lists around 160,000 clones, just over 70% seen once, with approximately 4.4% in the top ten. Sequencing was performed on PBMCs. The chain employs TRBV5-1 and TRBJ2-1; 9 bases align to TRBD1. The source is a man between 18 and 29 years old in good health and CMV-seropositive. CDR3 nucleotides: TGCGCCAGCAGCTCGACAGGGGGCTCCTACAATGAGCAGTTCTTC. This translates into CASSSTGGSYNEQFF.